This T cell receptor beta chain was captured by sequencing in a study of Graves' ophthalmopathy and Graves' hyperthyroidism. Moderate-to-severe activity, CAS at least 3, NOSPECS at least 4 and duration under 3 months characterized donors with ophthalmopathy. Diagnosis was based on clinical symptoms, serum thyroxine, TRAb, thyroid ultrasound and orbital computed tomography. It was from 10 ml of fresh peripheral blood that the PBMCs came. This clonotype has a count of ten or more. The CDR3 loop spans 16 amino acids. The junction had 12 bases not matched to a gene; V was cut back by 0 bases and J by 8 bases. CDR1 and CDR2 from the germline V gene are MNHEY and SVGAGI. For repertoire sequencing, the TCR beta CDR3 regions were amplified from RNA transcripts. The library came from an HTBI-primed first-round RT-PCR and a second-round multiplex PCR. TCRdb re-analysed the multiplex PCR reads in MiXCR, keeping a single row per CDR3 protein. The sample lists under 350,000 distinct CDR3 sequences; roughly a sixth were seen once.

V usage is TRBV6-5 and J usage is TRBJ1-2, with 7 nucleotides matching TRBD1. The origin of this receptor is an adult man with Graves' ophthalmopathy. Material: peripheral blood. CDR3 bases: TGTGCCAGCAGTTACTCGATAACAGAGGGGGCAGGGGGCTACACCTTC. Its protein product is CASSYSITEGAGGYTF.